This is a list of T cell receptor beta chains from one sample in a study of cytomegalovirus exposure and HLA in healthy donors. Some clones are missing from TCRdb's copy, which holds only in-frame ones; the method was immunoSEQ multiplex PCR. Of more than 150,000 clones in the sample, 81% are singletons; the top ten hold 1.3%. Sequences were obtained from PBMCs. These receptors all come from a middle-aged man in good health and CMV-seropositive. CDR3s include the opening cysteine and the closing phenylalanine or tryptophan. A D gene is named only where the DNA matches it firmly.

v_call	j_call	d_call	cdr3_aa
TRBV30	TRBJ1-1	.	CAWSVQLGRAEAFF
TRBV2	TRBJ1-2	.	CASSESYYGYTF
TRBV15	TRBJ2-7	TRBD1	CATSRSSGTGYYEQYF
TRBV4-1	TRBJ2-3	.	CASSQEEITQYF
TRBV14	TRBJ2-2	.	CASSRATTGELFF
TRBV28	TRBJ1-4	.	CASSLGGGQLNEKLFF
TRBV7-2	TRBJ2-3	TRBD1	CASSSQGGTDTQYF
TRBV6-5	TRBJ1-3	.	CASSSTRQSSGNTIYF
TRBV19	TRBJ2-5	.	CASSITGSQETQYF
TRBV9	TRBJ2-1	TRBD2	CASSVEGLAYNEQFF
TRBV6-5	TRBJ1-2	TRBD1	CASSAETGRSATF
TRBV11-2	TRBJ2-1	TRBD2	CASSLNSGGLSFDEQFF
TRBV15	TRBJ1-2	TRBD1	CATSSGPGGFNYGYTF
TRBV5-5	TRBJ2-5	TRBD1	CASSLSGTGQETQYF